One T cell receptor (beta chain) is described in this entry. Measured with immunoSEQ multiplex PCR; TCRdb has only the in-frame clones, and not every one. The table includes over 2 million clones, roughly 95% detected once. The data originate from a study of shared clonotypes between healthy human individuals. The specimen sequenced was naive CD4+ T cells sorted from blood. As to subset: CD45RA+ positively selected. This sequence originates from a man between 18 and 35 years old in good health.

The CDR3 nucleotides are TGTGCCACCAGCAGAGACTTGGACAGAGTCTACGAGCAGTACTTC. Translating gives CATSRDLDRVYEQYF. This chain uses TRBV15 with TRBJ2-7; D possibly corresponds to TRBD1 (6 bases). Germline CDR1 reads LNHNV; CDR2 reads YYDKDF (reference sequence). Deletions cut 0 bases from V and 3 bases from J, with 12 bases between. The length of the CDR3 is 15 residues.